Listed here are 29 T cell receptor beta chains from one sample, sequenced in a study of blood T cells in healthy people across ages. Primers used in a second PCR of roughly 6 to 12 cycles were a sample-barcoded 5' primer and a J-beta primer mix. One entry per CDR3 protein, called by TCRdb with MiXCR from the 5' RACE reads. The sample holds roughly 1,000,000 distinct CDR3 sequences, roughly 24% seen once. These sequences were also reported in another study, on T cells of mothers and their children.

The specimen was blood. The origin of the receptors is a girl aged 2 to 9 in good health.

Written as DNA, the CDR3 is TGCAGCGCTTGGTGGGGCTCCGAGCAGTACTTC. This encodes CSAWWGSEQYF. The V and J genes are TRBV29-1 and TRBJ2-7; TRBD1 is a possible D gene (5 bases). This CDR3 is built from 11 residues. The V end lost 7 bases, the J end lost 6 bases, and 13 bases lay between the germline ends. Per the germline V gene, CDR1 is SQVTM and CDR2 is ANQGSEA.

The chain couples TRBV24-1 to TRBJ2-1, with a tentative D call TRBD1 (6 bases). V lost 1 base to trimming and J lost 5 bases, with 11 bases between them. The CDR3 has 15 residues. From germline, CDR1 is KGHDR and CDR2 SFDVKD. CDR3 sequence: CATSDFETGNNEQFF. The CDR3 nucleotides read TGTGCCACCAGTGATTTCGAGACAGGTAACAATGAGCAGTTCTTC.

The chain recombines TRBV12-3 or TRBV12-4 with TRBJ1-6, with 8 bases lining up with TRBD1. Trimming cost V 0 bases and J 7 bases; bases outside gene matches: 8. The CDR3 has 17 residues. CDR3 nucleotides: TGTGCCAGCAGTTTAGCAGGACAGGGCCACTTGAATTCACCCCTCCACTTT. This sequence encodes CASSLAGQGHLNSPLHF.

This clonotype appeared a few times. A junction end diverges from the germline sequence, so it may reflect a read error. The chain uses TRBV19 and TRBJ2-5; D remains ambiguous. The J call is uncertain, as TRBJ2-1 better fits the DNA end. Germline loops: CDR1 LNHDA, CDR2 SQIVND (reference sequence). The CDR3 totals 11 residues. The CDR3 nucleotides are TGTGCCGGTAGTACCCCTAATGAGCAGTTCTTC. Its translation is CAGSTPNEQFF.

The chain recombines TRBV12-3 or TRBV12-4 with TRBJ2-1, with 16 bases lining up with TRBD2. This CDR3 is built from 19 residues. V shed 4 bases and J 6 bases; nucleotides not matched to a gene: 12. The CDR3 coding sequence is TGTGCCAGCAGTTCCGGGACTAGCGGGAGGGCCCGTGCCTCCAATGAGCAGTTCTTC. Amino acid sequence: CASSSGTSGRARASNEQFF.

The CDR3 DNA reads as TGTGCCAGCAGTCTCGCAGGGGGGGCGGCCACAGATACGCAGTATTTT. Its protein is CASSLAGGAATDTQYF. This chain joins TRBV28 and TRBJ2-3; either TRBD1 or TRBD2 may supply D (7 bases each). CDR1 MDHEN and CDR2 SYDVKM come from the germline V gene. The CDR3 spans 16 residues. Trimming stripped 5 bases from V and 2 bases from J, with 17 bases between.

The chain couples TRBV9 to TRBJ1-2; D remains unclear. The germline CDR1 and CDR2 sequences are SGDLS and YYNGEE. The CDR3 consists of 12 residues. Trimming removed 6 bases from V and 2 bases from J, with 8 bases in between. The CDR3 region has the DNA TGTGCCAGCAACGACAACAACTATGGCTACACCTTC. As protein: CASNDNNYGYTF.

This chain uses TRBV29-1 with TRBJ2-5; weak D call: TRBD1 (6 bases). Germline values: CDR1 SQVTM, CDR2 ANQGSEA. This CDR3 spans 13 amino acids. V was pared by 5 bases and J by 4 bases, with 14 bases between. The CDR3 here is CSVRLAGAETQYF. Here the CDR3 DNA reads TGCAGCGTTCGACTCGCAGGGGCAGAGACCCAGTACTTC.

The chain joins TRBV5-1 to TRBJ2-2; 9 nucleotides agree with TRBD2. Germline lookup yields CDR1 SGHRS and CDR2 YFSETQ. The junction had 2 bases not matched to a gene; V was cut back by 0 bases and J by 2 bases. The CDR3 sequence is 16 residues long. The CDR3 bases are TGCGCCAGCAGCTTGGCTAGCGGGACAAACACCGGGGAGCTGTTTTTT. Translating gives CASSLASGTNTGELFF.

This clonotype has only a few counts. The junction and the germline gene differ at one end; a read error may be behind it. The chain links TRBV12-3 or TRBV12-4 to TRBJ2-7; the D gene is possibly TRBD1 (6 bases). This CDR3 is 14 amino acids long. CDR3 bases: TGTGTCAGCAGTTTTGGACAGCGGACCGGCGAGCAGTACTTC. Residues: CVSSFGQRTGEQYF.

This clonotype was found a few times. This chain connects TRBV7-6 to TRBJ1-1; D remains ambiguous. The CDR3 has 13 residues. V was clipped by 5 bases and J by 0 bases, with 7 bases between them. Germline lookup yields CDR1 SGHVS and CDR2 FNYEAQ. CDR3 DNA: TGTGCCAGCAGCGCCTATATGAACACTGAAGCTTTCTTT. Encoded protein: CASSAYMNTEAFF.

The rearrangement joins TRBV7-9 to TRBJ2-2; no clear D gene. This CDR3 is built from 14 residues. V lost 4 bases to trimming and J lost 6 bases, with 12 bases between them. Germline CDR1 and CDR2: SEHNR and FQNEAQ (reference sequence). This CDR3 reads CASSSINPSGELFF. The CDR3 DNA is TGTGCCAGCAGCTCGATCAACCCGTCCGGGGAGCTGTTTTTT. Variable domain in full (rest from reference TRBV7-9 and TRBJ2-2): DTGVSQNPRHKITKRGQNVTFRCDPISEHNRLYWYRQTLGQGPEFLTYFQNEAQLEKSRLLSDRFSAERPKGSFSTLEIQRTEQGDSAMYLCASSSINPSGELFFGEGSRLTVL.

This clonotype was seen only a few times. The chain uses TRBV5-6 and TRBJ2-1, with D possibly TRBD1 on 7 matching bases. Trimming left V 8 bases short and J 8 bases short, with 17 bases between. Per the germline V gene, CDR1 is SGHDT and CDR2 is YYEEEE. The CDR3 has 13 residues. CDR3 sequence (DNA): TGTGCCAGTACAGGGGTGGGGGAGGATGAGCAGTTCTTC. It specifies CASTGVGEDEQFF.

This clonotype was seen more than once but under ten times. The chain is built from TRBV20-1 and TRBJ2-5; tentative D call: TRBD2 (5 bases). V shed 6 bases and J shed 5 bases, with 19 bases lying between them. CDR3 size: 14 residues. CDR1 and CDR2 from the germline V gene are DFQATT and SNEGSKA (reference sequence). CDR3 DNA sequence: TGCAGTGCGGTACTAGGTCCGATCACGGAGACCCAGTACTTC. It yields the protein CSAVLGPITETQYF.

Worth noting for this clonotype: The junction departs from germline at one end; a sequencing error may be responsible. V gene TRBV11-3 combines with J gene TRBJ2-5; TRBD2 matches 7 bases. Germline V gene data show CDR1 as SGHNT and CDR2 as YENEEA. The CDR3 is 15 residues long. The CDR3 coding sequence is TGTGCCGGCAGACATAGGGGCGGGGGCCAAGAGACCCAGTACTTC. Translation: CAGRHRGGGQETQYF. Using reference TRBV11-3 and TRBJ2-5 for the parts outside the CDR3, the full variable domain is EAGVVQSPRYKIIEKKQPVAFWCNPISGHNTLYWYLQNLGQGPELLIRYENEEAVDDSQLPKDRFSAERLKGVDSTLKIQPAELGDSAVYLCAGRHRGGGQETQYFGPGTRLLVL.

CDR3: CSVTQGGRIWNEQFF. For the CDR3, the DNA is TGCAGTGTAACCCAGGGAGGGCGCATATGGAATGAGCAGTTCTTC. The genes are TRBV20-1 and TRBJ2-1; 7 bases fit TRBD2. The CDR3 loop spans 15 amino acids. The germline CDR1 and CDR2 sequences are DFQATT and SNEGSKA (reference sequence). J gave up 7 bases and V 7 bases, and 16 bases lay outside the gene matches.

In this sample, this clonotype turned up a few times. The gene calls are TRBV14 and TRBJ2-5, with a possible D match to TRBD2 (6 bases). This CDR3 is built from 16 residues. CDR1 SGHDN and CDR2 FVKESK come from the germline V gene. Trimming took off 0 bases at V and 2 bases at J, with 13 bases between the two ends. The CDR3 sequence is CASSQDAGPRQETQYF. CDR3 in DNA: TGTGCCAGCAGCCAAGACGCGGGACCGCGTCAAGAGACCCAGTACTTC.

This chain joins TRBV29-1 and TRBJ2-3; D is perhaps TRBD2 (6 bases). The CDR3 runs 12 residues. Trimming removed 4 bases from V and 14 bases from J, with 19 bases in between. Germline CDR1 is SQVTM and CDR2 is ANQGSEA. CDR3 sequence: CSVALRTGDLYF. The CDR3 nucleotides read TGCAGCGTTGCCCTTCGAACGGGAGATCTGTATTTT.

This clonotype was seen a handful of times. V usage is TRBV7-2 and J usage is TRBJ1-2; 7 bases line up with TRBD1. The CDR3 consists of 16 residues. Losses at the gene ends were 2 bases for V and 4 bases for J; bases not matched to a gene: 10. In germline, CDR1 is SGHTA, CDR2 FQGNSA. The CDR3 reads CASSLRGGGGIYGYTF. CDR3 sequence (DNA): TGTGCCAGCAGCTTAAGAGGAGGGGGCGGAATCTATGGCTACACCTTC.

The rearrangement links TRBV3-1 to TRBJ2-5; D possibly corresponds to TRBD2 (6 bases). Germline V CDR1 and CDR2: LGHDT, YNNKEL (reference sequence). Trimming took off 4 bases at V and 3 bases at J, with 18 bases between the two ends. This CDR3 contains 16 residues. The CDR3 protein is CASSRAGGLNKETQYF. As DNA, the CDR3 is TGTGCCAGCAGCCGAGCGGGCGGCTTGAATAAAGAGACCCAGTACTTC.

The J gene is TRBJ1-1, the V gene TRBV4-1, with D uncertain. CDR1 and CDR2 from the germline V gene are MGHRA and YSYEKL. The V gene lost 4 bases and the J gene lost 4 bases, with 10 bases spanning the gap. This CDR3 spans 13 amino acids. The CDR3 sequence: CASSPTLLTEAFF. As DNA, the CDR3 is TGCGCCAGCAGCCCGACCCTACTCACTGAAGCTTTCTTT.

The chain uses TRBV25-1 and TRBJ2-5; D unresolved. CDR1 and CDR2 from the germline V gene are MGHDK and SYGVNS. The CDR3 is 12 amino acids. Trimming took off 5 bases at V and 3 bases at J, with 7 bases between the two ends. CDR3 residues: CASSYFEETQYF. In DNA, the CDR3 is TGTGCCAGCAGTTACTTTGAAGAGACCCAGTACTTC.

The chain combines TRBV20-1 with TRBJ2-4, with D possibly TRBD2 on 5 matching bases. This CDR3 region has 16 residues. The V gene lost 0 bases and the J gene lost 0 bases, with 12 bases spanning the gap. The germline CDR1 and CDR2 sequences are DFQATT and SNEGSKA (reference sequence). The CDR3 loop is CSARDEGGLAKNIQYF. In nucleotides, the CDR3 is TGCAGTGCTAGAGATGAAGGAGGATTAGCCAAAAACATTCAGTACTTC.

This clonotype was observed at least ten times. The chain joins TRBV29-1 to TRBJ2-2; perhaps TRBD2 as D (5 bases). The CDR3 totals 13 residues. Per the germline V gene, CDR1 is SQVTM and CDR2 is ANQGSEA. The CDR3 sequence: CSVAGTNTGELFF. The CDR3, as DNA: TGCAGTGTCGCGGGTACGAACACCGGGGAGCTGTTTTTT.

The chain couples TRBV5-1 to TRBJ2-5; D call uncertain. Germline V gene sequence: CDR1 SGHRS, CDR2 YFSETQ. V shed 6 bases and J shed 2 bases, with 11 bases lying between them. CDR3 length: 13 amino acids. CDR3 nucleotide sequence: TGCGCCAGCAAGGACGGGCCACAAGAGACCCAGTACTTC. Translation gives CASKDGPQETQYF.

V gene TRBV7-9 combines with J gene TRBJ2-3; D perhaps matches TRBD1 (6 bases). CDR1 is SEHNR and CDR2 is FQNEAQ in the germline V gene (reference sequence). The V end lost 1 base, the J end lost 4 bases, and 15 bases lay between the germline ends. This CDR3 region has 16 residues. CDR3 nucleotides: TGTGCCAGCAGCTTAGGGTCGCAGGGGTGGGCAGATACGCAGTATTTT. Residues: CASSLGSQGWADTQYF.

This chain joins TRBV4-1 and TRBJ2-3; D is ambiguous. CDR3 size: 16 residues. The V end lost 1 base, the J end lost 3 bases, and 14 bases lay between the germline ends. The germline V gene has CDR1 MGHRA and CDR2 YSYEKL. CDR3 DNA sequence: TGCGCCAGCAGCCAAGCTGGGGTCCTGTTGACAGATACGCAGTATTTT. It translates to CASSQAGVLLTDTQYF.

The gene calls are TRBV6-1 and TRBJ2-5; a possible D gene is TRBD2 (5 bases). V was pared by 0 bases and J by 4 bases, with 12 bases between. Germline CDR1 reads MNHNS; CDR2 reads SASEGT. This CDR3 spans 15 amino acids. The CDR3 region is CASSEATKPRETQYF. The CDR3, as DNA: TGTGCCAGCAGTGAAGCGACTAAACCGCGAGAGACCCAGTACTTC.

This clonotype was found a few times. The CDR3, as DNA: TGTGCCAGCAGCCTTATCCTGACAGCGAATGAGCAGTTCTTC. Residues: CASSLILTANEQFF. This rearrangement joins TRBV14 to TRBJ2-1, with D maybe TRBD1 (5 bases). V lost 4 bases and J 7 bases, leaving 14 bases between the germline ends. The germline V gene has CDR1 SGHDN and CDR2 FVKESK. The CDR3 runs to 14 residues.